These 17 T cell receptor beta chains came from one sample sequenced in a study of cytomegalovirus exposure and HLA in healthy donors. The PCR made use of 60 Vbeta and 13 Jbeta primers. The method was immunoSEQ multiplex PCR; TCRdb's version includes in-frame clones alone and lacks a portion of them. Among roughly 290,000 clones listed, 80% were seen once. Sequencing was carried out using PBMCs. The receptor set was obtained from a girl aged 2 to 10 in good health and CMV-seronegative.

The chain carries TRBV5-1 and TRBJ1-2; TRBD1 aligns across 9 bases. The ends lost 5 bases at V and 6 bases at J; junction bases unmatched: 5. The germline gives CDR1 SGHRS, CDR2 YFSETQ. This CDR3 is 13 amino acids long. CDR3 coding DNA: TGCGCCAGCAGTGTCGGACAGGGGAATGGCTACACCTTC. Amino acids: CASSVGQGNGYTF.

The chain employs TRBV4-1 and TRBJ2-1, with D tentatively TRBD2 (6 bases). Germline V gene sequence: CDR1 MGHRA, CDR2 YSYEKL. This CDR3 has 15 amino acids. Trimming cost V 3 bases and J 4 bases, with 13 bases left between them. In nucleotides, the CDR3 is TGCGCCAGCAGCCAGAGCACCGGGACTTACAATGAGCAGTTCTTC. Translation gives CASSQSTGTYNEQFF.

The rearrangement joins TRBV6-5 to TRBJ2-7; 7 positions match TRBD1. Germline V gene lookup returns CDR1 MNHEY and CDR2 SVGAGI. The CDR3 is 14 amino acids. Trimming removed 7 bases from V and 1 base from J; junction bases left unmatched: 7. The CDR3 DNA reads as TGTGCCAGCACCCCGGACAGGCCGTCCTACGAGCAGTACTTC. Translated, it gives CASTPDRPSYEQYF.

The genes are TRBV2 and TRBJ2-7; tentative D call: TRBD1 (5 bases). This CDR3 contains 14 residues. Germline loops: CDR1 SNHLY, CDR2 FYNNEI. The V end was cut by 2 bases, the J end by 3 bases, with 11 bases between. As DNA, the CDR3 is TGTGCCAGCAGTGAACAGGGAATTGTCTACGAGCAGTACTTC. Protein: CASSEQGIVYEQYF. The full variable domain, its missing parts supplied by reference TRBV2 and TRBJ2-7, is EPEVTQTPSHQVTQMGQEVILRCVPISNHLYFYWYRQILGQKVEFLVSFYNNEISEKSEIFDDQFSVERPDGSNFTLKIRSTKLEDSAMYFCASSEQGIVYEQYFGPGTRLTVT.

The chain links TRBV5-1 to TRBJ2-7, with TRBD2 as a possible D gene (6 bases). The V end was cut by 0 bases, the J end by 5 bases, with 9 bases between. CDR1 and CDR2 from the germline V gene are SGHRS and YFSETQ. This CDR3 spans 13 amino acids. The CDR3 protein is CASSLGGEDEQYF. CDR3 DNA sequence: TGCGCCAGCAGCTTGGGCGGGGAGGACGAGCAGTACTTC.

The chain has TRBV28 and TRBJ2-1; 10 bases agree with TRBD2. V was clipped by 4 bases and J by 4 bases; unmatched bases: 4. CDR1 is MDHEN, CDR2 SYDVKM, per germline. The CDR3 has 15 residues. CDR3 region: CASSSSGSLYNEQFF. In DNA, the CDR3 is TGTGCCAGCAGTTCTAGCGGGAGTCTATACAATGAGCAGTTCTTC.

V and J are TRBV11-2 and TRBJ2-5; D is perhaps TRBD2 (5 bases). Matching the DNA end better, TRBJ2-7 makes the J call doubtful. From germline, CDR1 is SGHAT and CDR2 FQNNGV. The CDR3 contains 15 residues. The CDR3 bases are TGTGCCAGCAGTGAGGAGGCCGCAGACTCCTACGAGCAGTACTTC. This encodes CASSEEAADSYEQYF.

This chain uses TRBV30 with TRBJ2-1; D unclear. This CDR3 has 15 amino acids. With 5 bases removed from V and 0 bases from J, the gap between germline ends came to 14 bases. Germline values: CDR1 GTSNPN, CDR2 SVGIG (reference sequence). The CDR3 DNA follows: TGTGCCTGGCGGTTCGGTCAATCCTCCTACAATGAGCAGTTCTTC. It yields the protein CAWRFGQSSYNEQFF.

This clone was picked up one time. The chain combines TRBV27 with TRBJ2-3, with TRBD2 matching 10 bases. This CDR3 region has 18 residues. J lost 0 bases, V lost 3 bases, and 9 bases had no gene match. Looked up from germline, CDR1 is MNHEY and CDR2 is SMNVEV (reference sequence). DNA for the CDR3: TGTGCCAGCAGTTTGCACTTGGGACTAGCGTCTAGCACAGATACGCAGTATTTT. Its translation: CASSLHLGLASSTDTQYF.

DNA of the CDR3: TGTGCCAGCAGGATAGGCCTAGCTAACTATGGCTACACCTTC. Protein: CASRIGLANYGYTF. V gene TRBV28 combines with J gene TRBJ1-2, with D uncertain. The CDR3 extends over 14 amino acids. Trimming removed 6 bases from V and 0 bases from J, with 11 bases in between. Germline assignment: CDR1 MDHEN and CDR2 SYDVKM.

This chain uses TRBV5-1 with TRBJ2-1; 7 nucleotides match TRBD2. CDR3 length: 17 residues. The trim removed 5 bases at V and 8 bases at J, leaving 19 bases unmatched. Germline V gene lookup returns CDR1 SGHRS and CDR2 YFSETQ. This CDR3 is CASRSREGVLYRYEQFF. The CDR3 coding sequence is TGCGCCAGCAGATCGAGGGAGGGCGTATTGTATCGTTATGAGCAGTTCTTC.

CDR3 in amino acids: CASSWFRDYEQYF. The DNA for the CDR3 is TGTGCCAGCAGTTGGTTCAGGGACTACGAGCAGTACTTC. The chain employs TRBV28 and TRBJ2-7; perhaps TRBD1 as D (5 bases). CDR1 is MDHEN and CDR2 is SYDVKM in the germline V gene. The CDR3 is 13 amino acids. Trimming shortened V by 4 bases and J by 3 bases, and 10 bases separated the two germline ends.

V gene TRBV18 combines with J gene TRBJ1-2; D might be TRBD1 (5 bases). V dropped 0 bases and J dropped 0 bases, with 8 bases sitting between them. The CDR3 runs 15 residues. Germline V lookup: CDR1 KGHSH, CDR2 LQKENI. DNA of the CDR3: TGTGCCAGCTCACCACCAGGGGTCTCTAACTATGGCTACACCTTC. It is translated as CASSPPGVSNYGYTF. The whole variable domain, filled in from reference TRBV18 and TRBJ1-2, reads NAGVMQNPRHLVRRRGQEARLRCSPMKGHSHVYWYRQLPEEGLKFMVYLQKENIIDESGMPKERFSAEFPKEGPSILRIQQVVRGDSAAYFCASSPPGVSNYGYTFGSGTRLTVV.

The chain employs TRBV2 and TRBJ2-7, with a possible D match to TRBD2 (6 bases). Per the germline V gene, CDR1 is SNHLY and CDR2 is FYNNEI. This CDR3 region has 14 residues. V was pared by 3 bases and J by 0 bases, with 9 bases between. The CDR3 here is CASSEGRGSYEQYF. The CDR3 DNA sequence: TGTGCCAGCAGTGAGGGGCGGGGCTCCTACGAGCAGTACTTC.

The chain recombines TRBV14 with TRBJ1-1; the match to TRBD1 covers 7 bases. Trimming removed 0 bases from V and 5 bases from J; junction bases left unmatched: 15. The CDR3 loop spans 18 amino acids. The germline V gene has CDR1 SGHDN and CDR2 FVKESK. In DNA form, the CDR3 reads TGTGCCAGCAGCCAAGAATATTCCGGGACAGATAAGAAAACTGAAGCTTTCTTT. Protein: CASSQEYSGTDKKTEAFF.

The chain recombines TRBV29-1 with TRBJ2-1; the match to TRBD2 covers 13 bases. This CDR3 has 13 residues. The V gene end was trimmed by 7 bases and the J gene end by 10 bases; junction bases not matched to a gene: 7. The germline CDR1 and CDR2 sequences are SQVTM and ANQGSEA. The CDR3 is CSADGLAGDEQFF. In DNA form, the CDR3 reads TGCAGCGCCGATGGACTAGCGGGAGACGAGCAGTTCTTC.

V usage is TRBV7-3 and J usage is TRBJ1-1, with 8 bases aligning to TRBD1. The CDR3 loop spans 17 amino acids. Germline V gives CDR1 SGHTA, CDR2 FQGTGA. The junction had 9 bases not matched to a gene; V was cut back by 2 bases and J by 1 base. The CDR3 DNA reads as TGTGCCAGCAGCTTATTGCCAGGGGGCGACCCGAACACTGAAGCTTTCTTT. Residues: CASSLLPGGDPNTEAFF. The full variable domain, rest sourced from reference TRBV7-3 and TRBJ1-1, is GAGVSQTPSNKVTEKGKYVELRCDPISGHTALYWYRQSLGQGPEFLIYFQGTGAADDSGLPNDRFFAVRPEGSVSTLKIQRTERGDSAVYLCASSLLPGGDPNTEAFFGQGTRLTVV.